Described below is a single TCR beta chain sequence and its context. Its antigen specificity is not known. Per-base quality was not reported, and no clone a single base away is much larger than it. The data originate from a study of blood T cell repertoires in COVID-19 (dated by TCRdb to 2018 to 2020). In the study overall: Samples covering the acute and convalescent phases of COVID-19 were provided by collaborators in the United States, Italy and Spain. The prospective study material was composed of cDNA or gDNA derived from T cells, B-cell-depleted T cells, or PBMCs. The dataset comprised deeply sampled blood TCRbeta repertoires from subjects exposed to, actively infected with, or recovered from COVID-19. The repertoires were released in a freely available public database meant as a resource for research on the immune response to SARS-CoV-2. The samples were drawn from the first 160 participants of the ongoing ImmuneRACE study and from 1,200 or so subjects provided by 6 global collaborators. Nearly every sample came with metadata listing a de-identified subject ID, COVID-19 status, age in years and sex. Where available, HLA class I and class II types were obtained from metadata supplied by the sample provider rather than from assay-based typing. The investigation overall reported the following: The quantity of clinical and demographic metadata differed by source and by participant and was supplied without curation.

The immunoSEQ Assay, a bias-controlled multiplex PCR, was used to amplify TCRbeta CDR3 regions from genomic DNA. From the authors' description of their analysis: Nucleated cell counts per sample were estimated from amplification of reference gene primers within the assay. To quantify the absolute abundance of each unique TCRbeta CDR3 rearrangement, sequence reads were collapsed and filtered. For each sample, productive Simpson clonality was calculated as the square root of Simpson's diversity index across productive rearrangements. Sourced from immuneACCESS, this table was stored by TCRdb with only in-frame sequences that have V and J called. A share of the clones is absent; for the studies checked, an unresolved V gene accounts for under half, and the remainder has no known explanation. That table furnishes V, J and clone size, whereas the DNA furnished D and trimming. For this sample there are about 66,000 clones; roughly 77% appear just once. The biggest ten clones account for roughly 9.7% of the sample.

Each collaborating institution followed its own protocols to collect whole blood in K2EDTA tubes. For TCRbeta analysis, collaborator samples were shipped as frozen whole blood, as isolated PBMCs, or as DNA extracted from either sample type. The CDR3 holds 16 amino acids from the cysteine to the phenylalanine. The DNA shown is the 48-base CDR3, in frame from base 1. Based on the germline V gene, the CDR1 and CDR2 sequences are LGHNA and YSLEER. The V and J ends are trimmed by 1 base and 1 base, leaving 13 bases between them. This chain is built from TRBV4-3 and TRBJ1-1, with no reliable assignment of the D segment. Sequencing was performed on peripheral blood. The receptor was derived from a human donor in a cohort sampled during active COVID-19. This receptor carries the CDR3 CASSQGERWENTEAFF. In nucleotides, the sequence is TGCGCCAGCAGCCAAGGGGAGAGGTGGGAGAACACTGAAGCTTTCTTT.